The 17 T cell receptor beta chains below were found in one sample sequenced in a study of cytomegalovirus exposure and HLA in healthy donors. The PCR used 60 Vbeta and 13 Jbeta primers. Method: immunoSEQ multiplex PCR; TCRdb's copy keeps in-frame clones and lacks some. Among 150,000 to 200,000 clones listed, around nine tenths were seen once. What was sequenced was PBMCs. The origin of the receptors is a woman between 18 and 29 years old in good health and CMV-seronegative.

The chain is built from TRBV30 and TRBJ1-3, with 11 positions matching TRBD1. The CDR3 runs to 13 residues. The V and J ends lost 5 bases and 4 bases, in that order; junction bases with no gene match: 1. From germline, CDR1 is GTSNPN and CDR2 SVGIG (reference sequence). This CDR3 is CAWRTGGGNTIYF. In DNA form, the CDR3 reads TGTGCCTGGCGGACAGGGGGCGGAAACACCATATATTTT.

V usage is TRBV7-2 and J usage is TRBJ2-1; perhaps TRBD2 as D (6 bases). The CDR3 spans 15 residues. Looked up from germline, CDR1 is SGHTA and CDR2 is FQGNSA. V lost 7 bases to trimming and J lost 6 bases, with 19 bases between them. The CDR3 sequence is CASTIGTHYFNEQFF. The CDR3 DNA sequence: TGTGCCAGCACCATCGGGACTCACTATTTCAATGAGCAGTTCTTC.

Written as DNA, the CDR3 is TGTGCCAGCAGTTTACCCCACAGGGGGGGACCCTACAATGAGCAGTTCTTC. Its protein is CASSLPHRGGPYNEQFF. V and J are TRBV28 and TRBJ2-1; D may be TRBD1 (8 bases). Trimming pared 2 bases from V and 2 bases from J, leaving 16 bases between. CDR3 length equals 17 residues. Germline lookup yields CDR1 MDHEN and CDR2 SYDVKM.

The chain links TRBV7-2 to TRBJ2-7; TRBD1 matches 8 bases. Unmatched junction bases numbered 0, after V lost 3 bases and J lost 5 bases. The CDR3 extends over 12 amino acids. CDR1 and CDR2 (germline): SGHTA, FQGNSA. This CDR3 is CASSLDRDEQYF. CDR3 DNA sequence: TGTGCCAGCAGCTTGGACAGGGACGAGCAGTACTTC. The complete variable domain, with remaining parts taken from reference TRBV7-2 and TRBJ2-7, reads GAGVSQSPSNKVTEKGKDVELRCDPISGHTALYWYRQSLGQGLEFLIYFQGNSAPDKSGLPSDRFSAERTGGSVSTLTIQRTQQEDSAVYLCASSLDRDEQYFGPGTRLTVT.

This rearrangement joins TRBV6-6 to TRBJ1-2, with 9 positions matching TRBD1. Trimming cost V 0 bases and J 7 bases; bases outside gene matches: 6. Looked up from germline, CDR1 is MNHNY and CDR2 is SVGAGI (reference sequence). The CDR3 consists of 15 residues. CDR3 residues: CASSYSGQGTAGYTF. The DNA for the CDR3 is TGTGCCAGCAGTTACTCGGGACAGGGTACGGCTGGCTACACCTTC.

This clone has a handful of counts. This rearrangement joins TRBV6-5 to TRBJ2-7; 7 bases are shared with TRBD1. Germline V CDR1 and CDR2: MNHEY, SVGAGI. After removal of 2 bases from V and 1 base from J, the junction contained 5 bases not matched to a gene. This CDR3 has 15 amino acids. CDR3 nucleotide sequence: TGTGCCAGCAGTTACGCCGGGACAGATTCCTACGAGCAGTACTTC. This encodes CASSYAGTDSYEQYF.

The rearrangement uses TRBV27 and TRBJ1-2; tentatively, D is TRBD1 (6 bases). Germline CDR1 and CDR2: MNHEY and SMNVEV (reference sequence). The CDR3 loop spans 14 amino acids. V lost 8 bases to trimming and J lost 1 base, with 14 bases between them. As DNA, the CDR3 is TGTGCCAGCGGTAGGCCAGGGGTTAACTATGGCTACACCTTC. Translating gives CASGRPGVNYGYTF.

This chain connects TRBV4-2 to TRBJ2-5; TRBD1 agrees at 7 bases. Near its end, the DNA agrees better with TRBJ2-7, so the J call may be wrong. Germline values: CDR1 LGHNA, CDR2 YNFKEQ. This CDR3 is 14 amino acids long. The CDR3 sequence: CASSPRTGTYEQYF. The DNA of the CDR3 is TGTGCCAGCAGCCCCCGGACAGGTACCTACGAGCAGTACTTC.

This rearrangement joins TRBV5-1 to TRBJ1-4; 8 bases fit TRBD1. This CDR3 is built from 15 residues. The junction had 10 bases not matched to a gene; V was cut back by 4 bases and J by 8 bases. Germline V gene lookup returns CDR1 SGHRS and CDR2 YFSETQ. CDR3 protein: CASSPQGGLGEKLFF. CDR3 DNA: TGCGCCAGCAGCCCACAGGGGGGGTTGGGAGAAAAACTGTTTTTT. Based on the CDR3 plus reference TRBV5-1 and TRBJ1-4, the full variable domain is KAGVTQTPRYLIKTRGQQVTLSCSPISGHRSVSWYQQTPGQGLQFLFEYFSETQRNKGNFPGRFSGRQFSNSRSEMNVSTLELGDSALYLCASSPQGGLGEKLFFGSGTQLSVL.

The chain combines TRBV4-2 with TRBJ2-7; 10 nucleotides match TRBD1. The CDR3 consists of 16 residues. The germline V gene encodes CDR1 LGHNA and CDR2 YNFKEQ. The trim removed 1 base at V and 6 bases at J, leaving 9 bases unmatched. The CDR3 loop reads CASSQGVGTGVREQYF. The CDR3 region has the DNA TGTGCCAGCAGCCAAGGCGTCGGGACAGGGGTTCGCGAGCAGTACTTC.

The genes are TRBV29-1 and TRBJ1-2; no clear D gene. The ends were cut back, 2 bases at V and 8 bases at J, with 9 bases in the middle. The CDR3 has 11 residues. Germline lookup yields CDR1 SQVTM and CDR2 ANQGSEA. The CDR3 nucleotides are TGCAGCGTTGAAACCGGGTTCGGCTACACCTTC. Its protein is CSVETGFGYTF.

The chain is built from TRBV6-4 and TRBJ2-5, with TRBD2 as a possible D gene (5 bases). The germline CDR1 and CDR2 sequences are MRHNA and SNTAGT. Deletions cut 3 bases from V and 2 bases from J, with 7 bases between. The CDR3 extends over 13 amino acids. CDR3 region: CASSDRDQETQYF. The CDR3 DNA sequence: TGTGCCAGCAGTGATCGGGATCAAGAGACCCAGTACTTC.

CDR3 sequence reads: CASSSRGDTYEQYF. CDR3 nucleotide sequence: TGTGCCAGCAGCTCTCGGGGGGATACCTACGAGCAGTACTTC. V is TRBV11-3 and J is TRBJ2-7; 7 nucleotides agree with TRBD2. The CDR3 is 14 residues long. Germline-derived CDR1 and CDR2 are SGHNT and YENEEA. The J segment lost 2 bases and the V segment lost 4 bases, leaving 5 bases of the junction unmatched.

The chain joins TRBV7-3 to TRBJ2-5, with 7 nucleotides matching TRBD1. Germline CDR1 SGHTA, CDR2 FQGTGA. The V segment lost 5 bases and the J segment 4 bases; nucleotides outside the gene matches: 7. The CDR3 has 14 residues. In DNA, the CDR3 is TGTGCCAGCAGCCCAGGGACAGATCTAGAGACCCAGTACTTC. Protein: CASSPGTDLETQYF. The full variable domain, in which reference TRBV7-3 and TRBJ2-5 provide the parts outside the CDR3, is GAGVSQTPSNKVTEKGKYVELRCDPISGHTALYWYRQSLGQGPEFLIYFQGTGAADDSGLPNDRFFAVRPEGSVSTLKIQRTERGDSAVYLCASSPGTDLETQYFGPGTRLLVL.

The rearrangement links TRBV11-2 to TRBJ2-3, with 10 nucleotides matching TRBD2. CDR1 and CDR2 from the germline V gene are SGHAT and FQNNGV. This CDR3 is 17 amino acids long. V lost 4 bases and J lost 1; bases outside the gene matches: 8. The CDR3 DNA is TGTGCCAGCAGCTCCTCCTTAGGGACTAGCGGCACAGATACGCAGTATTTT. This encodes CASSSSLGTSGTDTQYF. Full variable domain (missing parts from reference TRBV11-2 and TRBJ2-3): EAGVAQSPRYKIIEKRQSVAFWCNPISGHATLYWYQQILGQGPKLLIQFQNNGVVDDSQLPKDRFSAERLKGVDSTLKIQPAKLEDSAVYLCASSSSLGTSGTDTQYFGPGTRLTVL.

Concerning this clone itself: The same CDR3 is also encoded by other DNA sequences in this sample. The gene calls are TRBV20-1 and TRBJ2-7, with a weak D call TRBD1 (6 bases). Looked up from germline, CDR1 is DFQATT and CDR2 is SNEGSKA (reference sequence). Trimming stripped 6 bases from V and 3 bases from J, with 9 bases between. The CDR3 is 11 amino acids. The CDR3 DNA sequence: TGCAGTGCCCCGGACAGCTACGAGCAGTACTTC. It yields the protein CSAPDSYEQYF.

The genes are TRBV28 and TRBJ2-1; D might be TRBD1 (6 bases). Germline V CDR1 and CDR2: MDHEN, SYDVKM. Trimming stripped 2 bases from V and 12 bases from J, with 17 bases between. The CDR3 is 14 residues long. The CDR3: CASSLGGPNQVQFF. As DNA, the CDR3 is TGTGCCAGCAGTTTAGGGGGCCCCAATCAGGTGCAGTTCTTC.